What follows describes a single T cell receptor (beta chain). Profiling relied on immunoSEQ multiplex PCR, and the TCRdb table lists in-frame clones only, not all of them. Of more than 200,000 clones in the sample, 86% were seen once. The data derive from a study of blood T cell repertoires in COVID-19. Germline CDR1 MGHRA, CDR2 YSYEKL. V dropped 1 base and J dropped 3 bases, with 10 bases sitting between them. This CDR3 has 14 amino acids. The sequenced sample was peripheral blood. The chain uses TRBV4-1 and TRBJ2-7, with TRBD1 as a possible D gene (7 bases). The TCR comes from a man under 40 with active or convalescent COVID-19. CDR3 sequence (DNA): TGCGCCAGCAGCCAAGGGAGGGACAGCTACGAGCAGTACTTC. Protein: CASSQGRDSYEQYF.